The 26 T cell receptor beta chains listed next were all sequenced from one sample in a study of technical replicates of blood from a few donors. TCRdb's copy holds only in-frame clones and misses some; the assay was immunoSEQ multiplex PCR. The sample includes about 71,000 clones, approximately 97% of them seen just once. The sample taken for sequencing was T cells isolated from PBMCs. Receptors originate from a human donor in good health.

The chain uses TRBV7-8 and TRBJ1-5; no definite D call. Between the trimmed V and J ends, which lost 5 bases and 7 bases, there was a span of 15 bases. CDR1 is SGHVS and CDR2 is FQNEAQ in the germline V gene. The CDR3 length is 14 residues. CDR3 protein: CASSHRRVGQPQHF. The CDR3 bases are TGTGCCAGCAGCCACCGGCGGGTGGGCCAGCCCCAGCATTTT.

The V and J genes are TRBV6-6 and TRBJ2-7, with D maybe TRBD2 (5 bases). Trimming cost V 4 bases and J 2 bases, with 9 bases left between them. This CDR3 comprises 13 residues. The V gene's germline CDR1 is MNHNY and CDR2 SVGAGI (reference sequence). CDR3 amino acids: CASSSQLAYEQYF. CDR3 nucleotide sequence: TGTGCCAGCAGTTCCCAACTAGCCTACGAGCAGTACTTC.

The chain combines TRBV7-9 with TRBJ2-1; 10 bases agree with TRBD2. Germline V CDR1 and CDR2: SEHNR, FQNEAQ (reference sequence). Trimming took 4 bases from V and 3 from J; bases not matched to a gene: 3. The length of the CDR3 is 15 residues. CDR3 nucleotides: TGTGCCAGCAGCTCTAGCGGGAGAAACTACAATGAGCAGTTCTTC. This sequence encodes CASSSSGRNYNEQFF.

The rearrangement uses TRBV14 and TRBJ2-3, with 12 bases aligning to TRBD2. V lost 6 bases, J lost 2 bases, and 6 bases stayed unmatched. Germline lookup yields CDR1 SGHDN and CDR2 FVKESK. The CDR3 is 16 residues long. In DNA, the CDR3 is TGTGCCAGCAGTAGGACTAGCGGGGAAAACACAGATACGCAGTATTTT. It specifies CASSRTSGENTDTQYF.

The V and J genes are TRBV2 and TRBJ2-2; 8 bases are a match to TRBD2. The CDR3 has 13 amino acids. V lost 8 bases to trimming and J lost 4 bases; unmatched junction nucleotides: 3. Germline-derived CDR1 and CDR2 are SNHLY and FYNNEI. DNA for the CDR3: TGTGCCAGCCGACTAGCGAGCACCGGGGAGCTGTTTTTT. It codes for CASRLASTGELFF.

This rearrangement joins TRBV5-1 to TRBJ2-1, with TRBD2 matching over 9 bases. The CDR3 contains 16 residues. Trimming took 0 bases from V and 6 from J; bases not matched to a gene: 7. Germline-derived CDR1 and CDR2 are SGHRS and YFSETQ. CDR3 bases: TGCGCCAGCAGCTTGGAGGTTAGCGGGAGTGTCAATGAGCAGTTCTTC. Translated, it gives CASSLEVSGSVNEQFF.

In nucleotides, the CDR3 is TGCGCCAGCAGCTTCAACCCCGCCCCAGTTTCGAACACCGGGGAGCTGTTTTTT. This translates into CASSFNPAPVSNTGELFF. The V and J genes are TRBV5-1 and TRBJ2-2, with no clear D. CDR3 length equals 18 residues. Deletions cut 2 bases from V and 0 bases from J, with 17 bases between. CDR1 and CDR2 (germline): SGHRS, YFSETQ.

The chain couples TRBV6-5 to TRBJ1-1; perhaps TRBD1 as D (6 bases). The V and J ends lost 7 bases and 4 bases respectively, with 19 bases between them. CDR1 is MNHEY, CDR2 SVGAGI, per germline. The CDR3 length is 15 residues. In DNA, the CDR3 is TGTGCCAGCAAGAAAGGGACAAGTTGGGGCACTGAAGCTTTCTTT. Amino acids: CASKKGTSWGTEAFF.

The CDR3 loop reads CASSQPLQGETHNEQFF. CDR3 coding DNA: TGCGCCAGCAGTCAACCCCTACAGGGTGAGACACACAATGAGCAGTTCTTC. The chain joins TRBV23-1 to TRBJ2-1, with D maybe TRBD1 (6 bases). TRBV23-1 is identified as an open reading frame with a role that is uncertain. The CDR3 loop spans 17 amino acids. Trimming removed 2 bases from V and 5 bases from J, with 19 bases in between.

The CDR3 nucleotides are TGTGCCAGCAGTTTACGGGTCGGGGGGGCGAGGGATACGCAGTATTTT. It codes for CASSLRVGGARDTQYF. V gene TRBV27 combines with J gene TRBJ2-3; 8 bases fit TRBD2. The V segment lost 2 bases and the J segment 6 bases; nucleotides outside the gene matches: 10. The germline CDR1 and CDR2 sequences are MNHEY and SMNVEV (reference sequence). The CDR3 extends over 16 amino acids.

The rearrangement links TRBV21-1 to TRBJ2-7; the table assigns TRBD2, which was not confirmed against the DNA. TRBV21-1 is a pseudogene locus. This CDR3 comprises 17 residues. DNA of the CDR3: TGTGCCAGCAGCACGGAGGGGACTAAAGGGGGTTACTACGAGCAGTACTTC. Its translation: CASSTEGTKGGYYEQYF.

The CDR3 DNA is TGTGCCAGCAGCCGGGACAGGGGGCCCTATGGCTACACCTTC. Its protein product is CASSRDRGPYGYTF. This chain links TRBV5-4 with TRBJ1-2, with 12 bases fitting TRBD1. Trimming cost V 4 bases and J 4 bases; bases outside gene matches: 2. Germline assignment: CDR1 SGHNT and CDR2 YYREEE (reference sequence). This CDR3 is built from 14 residues.

The rearrangement uses TRBV28 and TRBJ2-7, with TRBD1 matching 7 bases. The CDR3 runs to 15 residues. The germline gives CDR1 MDHEN, CDR2 SYDVKM. The V segment lost 6 bases and the J segment 2 bases; nucleotides outside the gene matches: 10. The CDR3, as DNA: TGTGCCAGCAGCCCCGGGACAGCAAACCCCTACGAGCAGTACTTC. This translates into CASSPGTANPYEQYF.

The chain employs TRBV6-5 and TRBJ2-7, with 10 positions matching TRBD1. The J segment lost 3 bases and the V segment lost 7 bases, leaving 6 bases of the junction unmatched. Per germline, CDR1 MNHEY and CDR2 SVGAGI. The CDR3 covers 14 residues. This CDR3 reads CASTPGTGDYEQYF. The CDR3 DNA sequence: TGTGCCAGCACCCCCGGGACAGGGGACTACGAGCAGTACTTC.

This sequence joins TRBV7-2 and TRBJ2-1, with 7 bases lining up with TRBD2. This CDR3 contains 18 residues. Looked up from germline, CDR1 is SGHTA and CDR2 is FQGNSA. Trimming took 5 bases from V and 4 from J; bases not matched to a gene: 17. CDR3: CASSPGFLAAYSYNEQFF. The CDR3, as DNA: TGTGCCAGCAGCCCTGGGTTTCTAGCGGCTTACTCTTACAATGAGCAGTTCTTC.

CDR3 nucleotides: TGTGCCAGCAGCTTGGTAGGGGGCCAGGACGGGGAGCTGTTTTTT. Protein sequence: CASSLVGGQDGELFF. This chain connects TRBV5-5 to TRBJ2-2, with 7 bases aligning to TRBD1. The junction had 6 bases not matched to a gene; V was cut back by 0 bases and J by 7 bases. The CDR3 is 15 residues long. Germline CDR1 is SGHKS and CDR2 is YYEKEE (reference sequence).

This sequence joins TRBV9 and TRBJ1-1; D might be TRBD1 (6 bases). Germline CDR1 SGDLS, CDR2 YYNGEE. Trimming pared 0 bases from V and 2 bases from J, leaving 20 bases between. This CDR3 comprises 18 residues. CDR3 sequence: CASSVVEGVRGPNTEAFF. The CDR3 DNA sequence: TGTGCCAGCAGCGTAGTAGAGGGGGTTAGGGGCCCCAACACTGAAGCTTTCTTT.

The chain recombines TRBV27 with TRBJ2-1; 16 nucleotides align to TRBD2. The CDR3 is 15 amino acids. The V and J ends lost 5 bases and 8 bases, in that order; junction bases with no gene match: 3. Germline V gives CDR1 MNHEY, CDR2 SMNVEV (reference sequence). CDR3 sequence: CASSRGTSGRDEQFF. The CDR3 DNA reads as TGTGCCAGCAGTAGAGGGACTAGCGGGAGGGATGAGCAGTTCTTC.

V gene TRBV9 combines with J gene TRBJ2-1; no clear D gene. The V and J ends lost 0 bases and 6 bases respectively, with 7 bases between them. Germline V CDR1 and CDR2: SGDLS, YYNGEE. The CDR3 spans 13 residues. The CDR3 DNA is TGTGCCAGCAGCGTAGGCGGCCGCAATGAGCAGTTCTTC. Protein product: CASSVGGRNEQFF.

The chain carries TRBV4-1 and TRBJ2-7; D call uncertain. V was shortened by 4 bases and J by 4 bases, with 11 bases between the two germline ends. The length of the CDR3 is 13 residues. Germline loops: CDR1 MGHRA, CDR2 YSYEKL. CDR3 protein: CASSRENGYEQYF. The CDR3 bases are TGCGCCAGCAGCCGAGAAAACGGGTACGAGCAGTACTTC.

This chain uses TRBV19 with TRBJ2-7; D possibly corresponds to TRBD1 (5 bases). V was pared by 3 bases and J by 0 bases, with 9 bases between. This CDR3 spans 14 amino acids. Germline V gene sequence: CDR1 LNHDA, CDR2 SQIVND (reference sequence). CDR3 sequence (DNA): TGTGCCAGTAGTATTGCAGGACACTCCTACGAGCAGTACTTC. Amino acid sequence: CASSIAGHSYEQYF.

V is TRBV28 and J is TRBJ2-5, with 7 bases aligning to TRBD2. Germline V gene data show CDR1 as MDHEN and CDR2 as SYDVKM. The V gene end was trimmed by 6 bases and the J gene end by 5 bases; junction bases not matched to a gene: 9. The CDR3 consists of 14 residues. Here the CDR3 DNA reads TGTGCCAGCAGCTCGGGAGGAGGGAAGGAGACCCAGTACTTC. It encodes CASSSGGGKETQYF.

The gene calls are TRBV19 and TRBJ2-7; 11 bases are a match to TRBD2. V lost 5 bases to trimming and J lost 0 bases; unmatched junction nucleotides: 6. Per the germline V gene, CDR1 is LNHDA and CDR2 is SQIVND (reference sequence). CDR3 size: 16 residues. DNA of the CDR3: TGTGCCAGTAGTCTAGCGGGGGGTCCTAGCTCCTACGAGCAGTACTTC. Encoded protein: CASSLAGGPSSYEQYF.

This rearrangement joins TRBV5-1 to TRBJ2-1, with a weak D call TRBD2 (5 bases). Trimming left V 0 bases short and J 3 bases short, with 7 bases between. This CDR3 is built from 14 residues. The germline gives CDR1 SGHRS, CDR2 YFSETQ. This CDR3 reads CASSLAGNYNEQFF. The CDR3 coding sequence is TGCGCCAGCAGCTTGGCCGGGAACTACAATGAGCAGTTCTTC.

The count of this clone is one. This rearrangement joins TRBV28 to TRBJ1-1, with 9 bases identical to TRBD1. The CDR3 totals 15 residues. Germline V CDR1 and CDR2: MDHEN, SYDVKM. J gave up 5 bases and V 5 bases, and 9 bases lay outside the gene matches. CDR3 residues: CASSIGQGRGTEAFF. Written as DNA, the CDR3 is TGTGCCAGCAGTATCGGACAGGGGCGGGGGACTGAAGCTTTCTTT. Based on the CDR3 plus reference TRBV28 and TRBJ1-1, the full variable domain is DVKVTQSSRYLVKRTGEKVFLECVQDMDHENMFWYRQDPGLGLRLIYFSYDVKMKEKGDIPEGYSVSREKKERFSLILESASTNQTSMYLCASSIGQGRGTEAFFGQGTRLTVV.

The chain has TRBV6-5 and TRBJ2-3, with D uncertain. From germline, CDR1 is MNHEY and CDR2 SVGAGI. Trimming cost V 2 bases and J 4 bases, with 16 bases left between them. This CDR3 has 16 residues. In nucleotides, the CDR3 is TGTGCCAGCAGTTACAGGCCATCAGGTGGCTCAGATACGCAGTATTTT. It is translated as CASSYRPSGGSDTQYF.